This TCR beta chain was retrieved from a study of T-cell memory formation after mild COVID-19. Study results and caveats: Specificity for SARS-CoV-2 was not confirmed among the second-wave clones peaking on day 37. Later expanders leaned toward CD4+, whereas clones contracting from day 15 to 85 were balanced CD4/CD8. Some clones that responded were present in memory (sampled pre-infection), which suggests cross-reactive memory joined.

V gave up 4 bases and J gave up 6 bases, with 14 bases separating them. Germline CDR1 is SGHRS and CDR2 is YFSETQ. The CDR3 consists of 13 residues. About this clonotype: The antigen is undetermined.

TCRdb analysed the 5' RACE reads with MiXCR anew, one entry per CDR3 protein. The sample includes almost 550,000 distinct CDR3 sequences, 20% of them seen just once. This receptor was taken from an adult woman who had mild COVID-19 (a few samples of this study predate the infection). Cell type and time point are not known. The specimen was PBMCs or a T cell subset sorted from them (not recorded which). The gene calls are TRBV5-1 and TRBJ2-7; tentatively, D is TRBD1 or TRBD2 (5 bases each). DNA of the CDR3: TGCGCCAGCAGCGGGGGTCGTGAGGGCGAGCAGTACTTC. It specifies CASSGGREGEQYF. Full variable domain (missing parts from reference TRBV5-1 and TRBJ2-7): KAGVTQTPRYLIKTRGQQVTLSCSPISGHRSVSWYQQTPGQGLQFLFEYFSETQRNKGNFPGRFSGRQFSNSRSEMNVSTLELGDSALYLCASSGGREGEQYFGPGTRLTVT.